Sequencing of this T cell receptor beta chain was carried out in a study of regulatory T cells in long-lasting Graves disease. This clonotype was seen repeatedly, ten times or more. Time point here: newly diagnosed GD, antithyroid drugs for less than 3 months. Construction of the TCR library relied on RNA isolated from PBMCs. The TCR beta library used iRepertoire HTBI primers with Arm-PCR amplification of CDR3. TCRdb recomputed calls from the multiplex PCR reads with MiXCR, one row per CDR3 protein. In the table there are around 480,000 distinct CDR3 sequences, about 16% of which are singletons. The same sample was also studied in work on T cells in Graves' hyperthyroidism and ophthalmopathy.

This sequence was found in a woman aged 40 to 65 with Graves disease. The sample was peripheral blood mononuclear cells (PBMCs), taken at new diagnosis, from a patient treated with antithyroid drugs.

The CDR3 protein is CASSPTVGRGPQHF. CDR3 DNA sequence: TGTGCCAGCAGTCCGACGGTTGGTAGGGGGCCCCAGCATTTT. V is TRBV28 and J is TRBJ1-5; D might be TRBD1 (5 bases). V was clipped by 5 bases and J by 9 bases, with 17 bases between them. The V gene's germline CDR1 is MDHEN and CDR2 SYDVKM. The CDR3 sequence is 14 residues long. The full variable domain, its missing parts supplied by reference TRBV28 and TRBJ1-5, is DVKVTQSSRYLVKRTGEKVFLECVQDMDHENMFWYRQDPGLGLRLIYFSYDVKMKEKGDIPEGYSVSREKKERFSLILESASTNQTSMYLCASSPTVGRGPQHFGDGTRLSIL.